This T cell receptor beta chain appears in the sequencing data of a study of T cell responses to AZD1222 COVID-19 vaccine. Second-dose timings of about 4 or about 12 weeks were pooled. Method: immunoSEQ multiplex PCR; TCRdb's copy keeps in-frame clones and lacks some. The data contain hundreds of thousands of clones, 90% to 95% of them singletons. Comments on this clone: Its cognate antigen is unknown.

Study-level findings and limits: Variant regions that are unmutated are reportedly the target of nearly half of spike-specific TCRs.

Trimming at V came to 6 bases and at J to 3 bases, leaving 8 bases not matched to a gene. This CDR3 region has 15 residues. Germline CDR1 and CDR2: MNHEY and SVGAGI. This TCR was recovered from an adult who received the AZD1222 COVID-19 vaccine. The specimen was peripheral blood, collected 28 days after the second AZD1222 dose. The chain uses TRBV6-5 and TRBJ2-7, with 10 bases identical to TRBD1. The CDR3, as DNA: TGTGCCAGCAGCCACGGGACAGGGGCTTTCTACGAGCAGTACTTC. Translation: CASSHGTGAFYEQYF.